This is a list of T cell receptor beta chains from one sample in a study of control samples from healthy donors and cancer patients. The assay was immunoSEQ multiplex PCR, and TCRdb's table has in-frame clones only and misses some. This sample carries 140,000 to 150,000 clones, more than 85% of them seen once, and the ten largest clones take roughly 3.1%. Sequenced input: blood. The receptors shown here come from a man aged 25-45 years in good health. Both conserved end residues are part of each CDR3. A D gene is named only where the DNA matches it firmly.

J	V	D	CDR3
TRBJ1-2	TRBV7-9	TRBD1	CATLPQQGLFYGYTF
TRBJ1-2	TRBV18	-	CASSPREGTNYGYTF
TRBJ2-1	TRBV18	-	CASSLGTPGPYNEQFF
TRBJ1-2	TRBV7-9	TRBD1	CASSVGTGVNYGYTF
TRBJ2-7	TRBV27	TRBD1	CASSYKSLLGQGFYEQYF
TRBJ2-1	TRBV5-1	TRBD2	CASSSGGGTSYNEQFF
TRBJ2-7	TRBV19	TRBD1	CASSFRTGGSEQYF
TRBJ2-1	TRBV5-1	-	CASSRGLAYYNEQFF
TRBJ1-5	TRBV25-1	-	CASSDREDQPQHF
TRBJ1-5	TRBV24-1	TRBD1	CATSDSRGNQPQHF
TRBJ2-7	TRBV29-1	-	CSVLDSDYEQYF
TRBJ2-2	TRBV6-5	-	CASSPTGTTGELFF
TRBJ2-1	TRBV9	TRBD1	CASTTGGSSYNEQFF
TRBJ1-4	TRBV4-2	-	CASSQVIQHEKLFF
TRBJ1-4	TRBV6-6	TRBD1	CASSYNGQGGNEKLFF
TRBJ1-2	TRBV7-9	-	CASSLSNYGYTF
TRBJ2-7	TRBV30	-	CAWSVVGSSYEQYF
TRBJ2-7	TRBV28	TRBD1	CASTPPGTDFTKQYF
TRBJ1-2	TRBV2	-	CASSEGRLKDDYGYTF
TRBJ1-3	TRBV6-5	-	CASSLRGPGNTIYF
TRBJ2-3	TRBV27	TRBD2	CASRTIAGVGDTQYF
TRBJ1-1	TRBV4-1	TRBD1	CASSRGQGGTEAFF
TRBJ2-5	TRBV9	TRBD1	CASSGQGRQQETQYF
TRBJ2-2	TRBV3-1/TRBV3-2	TRBD1	CASSYRGLLTGELFF
TRBJ1-2	TRBV30	-	CAWKGHGYGYTF
TRBJ1-6	TRBV9	-	CASSGGADSYNSPLHF
TRBJ1-2	TRBV7-3	TRBD1	CASSPGQGRGYTF
TRBJ1-2	TRBV14	-	CASSQHSSNYGYTF
TRBJ2-5	TRBV6-6	-	CASVLSGVGGETQYF
TRBJ1-1	TRBV30	-	CAWSGQGNTEAFF
TRBJ1-3	TRBV6-5	-	CASIPRQTSGNTIYF
TRBJ2-3	TRBV19	TRBD2	CASSIGTSGGRTDTQYF